Listed below are T cell receptor beta chains from one sample, sequenced in a study of blood T cell repertoires in COVID-19. TCRdb's copy holds only in-frame clones and misses some; the assay was immunoSEQ multiplex PCR. Counted here are about 280,000 clones, roughly 87% occurring once; the ten biggest clones make up about 5.7%. What was sequenced was PBMCs or T cells enriched from blood (not recorded which). All receptors derive from a woman aged 40 to 49 who had recovered from COVID-19. Both conserved end residues are part of each CDR3.

v_gene: TRBV11-2
j_gene: TRBJ2-5
CDR3aa: CASSFAEETQYF

v_gene: TRBV14
j_gene: TRBJ2-1
CDR3aa: CASSHRYSGSRSNEQFF

v_gene: TRBV28
j_gene: TRBJ2-3
CDR3aa: CASSTPFRTGLSADTQYF

v_gene: TRBV29-1
j_gene: TRBJ2-1
CDR3aa: CSVNERYNEQFF

v_gene: TRBV7-8
j_gene: TRBJ2-3
CDR3aa: CASSPEWELDTQYF

v_gene: TRBV5-3
j_gene: TRBJ2-4
CDR3aa: CARSLGGQLDIQYF

v_gene: TRBV6-5
j_gene: TRBJ1-6
CDR3aa: CASRLPQGENSPLHF

v_gene: TRBV27
j_gene: TRBJ2-1
CDR3aa: CASSSTSGSYNEQFF

v_gene: TRBV4-3
j_gene: TRBJ2-5
CDR3aa: CASSQGQSSQETQYF

v_gene: TRBV9
j_gene: TRBJ2-5
CDR3aa: CASSVGSGSYRETQYF

v_gene: TRBV24-1
j_gene: TRBJ2-3
CDR3aa: CATSVGEGDTQYF

v_gene: TRBV15
j_gene: TRBJ2-3
CDR3aa: CATSRDRAGAGDTQYF

v_gene: TRBV7-2
j_gene: TRBJ2-7
CDR3aa: CASSLTSSYEQYF

v_gene: TRBV27
j_gene: TRBJ2-1
CDR3aa: CASTYLNRERMFF

v_gene: TRBV19
j_gene: TRBJ2-2
CDR3aa: CASSPNFLGTGELFF

v_gene: TRBV7-9
j_gene: TRBJ2-3
CDR3aa: CASSLAQATDTQYF

v_gene: TRBV4-3
j_gene: TRBJ1-2
CDR3aa: CASSQLGQLRSGYTF

v_gene: TRBV5-4
j_gene: TRBJ1-4
CDR3aa: CASSPGQSNEKLFF

v_gene: TRBV15
j_gene: TRBJ2-7
CDR3aa: CATSRAASGKSYEQYF

v_gene: TRBV10-3
j_gene: TRBJ2-3
CDR3aa: CAISDVGAGTDTQYF

v_gene: TRBV18
j_gene: TRBJ2-3
CDR3aa: CASSQLAAGTDTQYF

v_gene: TRBV9
j_gene: TRBJ2-4
CDR3aa: CASSPGTDANIQYF